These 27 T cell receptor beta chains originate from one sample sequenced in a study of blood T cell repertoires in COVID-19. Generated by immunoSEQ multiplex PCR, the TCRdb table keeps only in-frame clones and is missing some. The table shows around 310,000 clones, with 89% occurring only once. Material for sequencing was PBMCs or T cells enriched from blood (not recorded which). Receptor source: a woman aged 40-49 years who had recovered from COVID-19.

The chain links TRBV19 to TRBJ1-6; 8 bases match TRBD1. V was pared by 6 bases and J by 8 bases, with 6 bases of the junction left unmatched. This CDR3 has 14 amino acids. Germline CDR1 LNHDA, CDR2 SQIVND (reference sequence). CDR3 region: CASSRQGFYSPLHF. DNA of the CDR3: TGTGCCAGTAGCCGACAGGGGTTTTATTCACCCCTCCACTTT.

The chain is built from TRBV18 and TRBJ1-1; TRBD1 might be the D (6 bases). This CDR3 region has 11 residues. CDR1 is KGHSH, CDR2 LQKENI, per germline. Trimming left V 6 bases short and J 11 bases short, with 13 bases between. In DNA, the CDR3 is TGTGCCAGCTCGACAGGAGGAGCGGCTTTCTTT. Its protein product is CASSTGGAAFF.

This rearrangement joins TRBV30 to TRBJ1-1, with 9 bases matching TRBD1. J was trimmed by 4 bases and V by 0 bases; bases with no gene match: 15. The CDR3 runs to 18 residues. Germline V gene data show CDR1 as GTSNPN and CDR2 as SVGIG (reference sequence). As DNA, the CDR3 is TGTGCCTGGAGTGTACTAAGGAGGACAGGGGCGCGGGGCACTGAAGCTTTCTTT. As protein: CAWSVLRRTGARGTEAFF.

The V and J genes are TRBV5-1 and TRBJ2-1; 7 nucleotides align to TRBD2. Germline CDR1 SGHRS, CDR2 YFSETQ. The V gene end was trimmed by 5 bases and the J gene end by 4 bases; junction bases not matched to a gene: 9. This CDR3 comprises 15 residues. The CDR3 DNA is TGCGCCAGCAGGTCTGAAGCTAGCGGTTACAATGAGCAGTTCTTC. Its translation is CASRSEASGYNEQFF.

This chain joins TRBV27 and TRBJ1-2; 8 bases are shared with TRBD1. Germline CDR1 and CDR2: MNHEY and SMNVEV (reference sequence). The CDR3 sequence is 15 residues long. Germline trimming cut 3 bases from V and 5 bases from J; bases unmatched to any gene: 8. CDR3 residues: CASSFSGGVIYGYTF. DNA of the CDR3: TGTGCCAGCAGTTTTTCAGGGGGCGTAATATATGGCTACACCTTC.

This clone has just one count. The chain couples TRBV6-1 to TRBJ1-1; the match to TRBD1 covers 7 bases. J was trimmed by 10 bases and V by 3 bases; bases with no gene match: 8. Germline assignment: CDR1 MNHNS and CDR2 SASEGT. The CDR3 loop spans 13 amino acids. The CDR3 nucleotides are TGTGCCAGCAGTGAGACAGGGTCGGGGCGAGCTTTCTTT. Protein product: CASSETGSGRAFF.

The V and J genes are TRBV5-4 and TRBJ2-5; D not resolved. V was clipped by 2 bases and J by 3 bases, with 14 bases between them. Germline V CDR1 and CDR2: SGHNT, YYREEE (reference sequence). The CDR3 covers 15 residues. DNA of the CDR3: TGTGCCAGCAGCTTCCCCTACCGCTCGAAAGAGACCCAGTACTTC. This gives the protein CASSFPYRSKETQYF.

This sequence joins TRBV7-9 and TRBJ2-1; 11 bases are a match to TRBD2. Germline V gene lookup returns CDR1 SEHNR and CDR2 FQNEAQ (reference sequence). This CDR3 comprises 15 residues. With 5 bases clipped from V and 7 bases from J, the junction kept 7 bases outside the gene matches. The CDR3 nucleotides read TGTGCCAGCAGCCCCCCGGGACTAGCGGTGAATGAGCAGTTCTTC. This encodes CASSPPGLAVNEQFF.

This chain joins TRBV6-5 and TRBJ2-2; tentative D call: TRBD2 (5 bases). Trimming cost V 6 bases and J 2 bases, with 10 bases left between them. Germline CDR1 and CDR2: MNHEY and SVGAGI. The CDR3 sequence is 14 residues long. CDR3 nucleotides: TGTGCCAGCAGGGGAGACCCAAACACCGGGGAGCTGTTTTTT. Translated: CASRGDPNTGELFF.

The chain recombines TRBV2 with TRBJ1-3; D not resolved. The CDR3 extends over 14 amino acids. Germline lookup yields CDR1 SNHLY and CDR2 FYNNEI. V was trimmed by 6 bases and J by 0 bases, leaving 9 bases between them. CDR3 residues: CASSGLISGNTIYF. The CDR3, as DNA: TGTGCCAGCAGCGGACTGATCTCTGGAAACACCATATATTTT. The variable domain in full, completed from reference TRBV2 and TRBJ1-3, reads EPEVTQTPSHQVTQMGQEVILRCVPISNHLYFYWYRQILGQKVEFLVSFYNNEISEKSEIFDDQFSVERPDGSNFTLKIRSTKLEDSAMYFCASSGLISGNTIYFGEGSWLTVV.

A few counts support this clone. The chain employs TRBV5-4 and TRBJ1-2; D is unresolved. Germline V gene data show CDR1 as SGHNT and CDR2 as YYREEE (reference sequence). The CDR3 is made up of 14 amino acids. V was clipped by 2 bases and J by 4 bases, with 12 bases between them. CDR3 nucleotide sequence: TGTGCCAGCAGCTTAGAACGGGAATTCTATGGCTACACCTTC. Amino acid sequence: CASSLEREFYGYTF. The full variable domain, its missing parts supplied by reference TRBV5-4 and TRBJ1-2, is ETGVTQSPTHLIKTRGQQVTLRCSSQSGHNTVSWYQQALGQGPQFIFQYYREEENGRGNFPPRFSGLQFPNYSSELNVNALELDDSALYLCASSLEREFYGYTFGSGTRLTVV.

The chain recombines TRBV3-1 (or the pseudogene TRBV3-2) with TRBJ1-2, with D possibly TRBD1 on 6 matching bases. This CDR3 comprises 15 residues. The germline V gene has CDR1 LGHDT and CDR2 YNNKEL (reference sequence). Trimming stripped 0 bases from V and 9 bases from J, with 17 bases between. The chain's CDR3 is CASSQDGGGGQSYTF. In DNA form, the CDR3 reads TGTGCCAGCAGCCAAGATGGAGGCGGGGGGCAGAGCTACACCTTC.

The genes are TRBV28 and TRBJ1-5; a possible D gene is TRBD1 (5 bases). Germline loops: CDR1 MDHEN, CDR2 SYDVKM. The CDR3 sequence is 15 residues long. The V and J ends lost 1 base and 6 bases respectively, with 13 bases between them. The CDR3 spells CASSLSEGVVQPQHF. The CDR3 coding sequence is TGTGCCAGCAGTTTATCGGAAGGGGTTGTTCAGCCCCAGCATTTT.

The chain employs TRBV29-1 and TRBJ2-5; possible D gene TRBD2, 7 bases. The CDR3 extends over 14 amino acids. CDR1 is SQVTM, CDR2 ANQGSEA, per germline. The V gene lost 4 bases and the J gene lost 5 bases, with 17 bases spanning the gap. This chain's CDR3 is CSVVRGGPPETQYF. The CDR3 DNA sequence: TGCAGCGTTGTAAGGGGGGGACCGCCGGAGACCCAGTACTTC.

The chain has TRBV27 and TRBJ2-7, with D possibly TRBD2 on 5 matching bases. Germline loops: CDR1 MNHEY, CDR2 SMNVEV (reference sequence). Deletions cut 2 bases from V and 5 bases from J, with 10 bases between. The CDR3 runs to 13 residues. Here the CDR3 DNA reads TGTGCCAGCAGTTTACTAGGGAGCCACGAGCAGTACTTC. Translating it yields CASSLLGSHEQYF.

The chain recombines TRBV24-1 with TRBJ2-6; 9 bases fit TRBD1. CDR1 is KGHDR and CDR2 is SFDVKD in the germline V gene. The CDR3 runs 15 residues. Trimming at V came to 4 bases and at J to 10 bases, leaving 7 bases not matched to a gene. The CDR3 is CATSDRDRDYNVLTF. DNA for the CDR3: TGTGCCACCAGTGACCGGGACAGGGATTATAACGTCCTGACTTTC.

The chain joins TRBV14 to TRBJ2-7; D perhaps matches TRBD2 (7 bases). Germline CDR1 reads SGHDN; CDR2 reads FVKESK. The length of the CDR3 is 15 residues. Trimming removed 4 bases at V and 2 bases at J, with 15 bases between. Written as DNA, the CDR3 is TGTGCCAGCAGCCGAGGGGGGGGGCCCACCTACGAGCAGTACTTC. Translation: CASSRGGGPTYEQYF.

The CDR3 nucleotides read TGTGCCAGTAGTATAGGGACTAGCGGGAGACGAGAGCAGTTCTTC. Amino acids: CASSIGTSGRREQFF. The chain joins TRBV19 to TRBJ2-1; 13 bases are shared with TRBD2. V lost 1 base and J lost 10; bases outside the gene matches: 4. The CDR3 totals 15 residues. Per the germline V gene, CDR1 is LNHDA and CDR2 is SQIVND (reference sequence).

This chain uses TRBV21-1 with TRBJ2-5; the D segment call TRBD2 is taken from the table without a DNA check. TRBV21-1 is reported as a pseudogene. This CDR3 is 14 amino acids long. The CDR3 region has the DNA TGTGCCAGCAAACCTCGGGGTTCCCAAGAGACCCAGTACTTC. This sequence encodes CASKPRGSQETQYF.

CDR3 sequence: CASTGAGVTGELFF. The CDR3 DNA sequence: TGTGCCAGCACCGGGGCAGGGGTCACCGGGGAGCTGTTTTTT. This chain links TRBV9 with TRBJ2-2, with D maybe TRBD1 (6 bases). Germline V CDR1 and CDR2: SGDLS, YYNGEE. The CDR3 spans 14 residues. The ends were cut back, 6 bases at V and 4 bases at J, with 13 bases in the middle.

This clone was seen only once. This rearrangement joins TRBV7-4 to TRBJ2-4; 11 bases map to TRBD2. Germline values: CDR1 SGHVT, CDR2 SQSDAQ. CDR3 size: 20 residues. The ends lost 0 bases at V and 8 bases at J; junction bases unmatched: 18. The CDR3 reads CASSLAPTSGRGWSRDIQYF. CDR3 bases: TGTGCCAGCAGCTTAGCTCCTACTAGCGGGAGAGGTTGGTCTAGGGACATTCAGTACTTC.

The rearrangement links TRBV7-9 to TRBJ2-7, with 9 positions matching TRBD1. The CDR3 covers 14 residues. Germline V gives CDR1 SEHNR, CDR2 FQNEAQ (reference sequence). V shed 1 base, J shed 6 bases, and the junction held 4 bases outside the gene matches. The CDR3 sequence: CASSLVQGAGEQYF. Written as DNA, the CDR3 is TGTGCCAGCAGCTTAGTACAGGGGGCGGGCGAGCAGTACTTC.

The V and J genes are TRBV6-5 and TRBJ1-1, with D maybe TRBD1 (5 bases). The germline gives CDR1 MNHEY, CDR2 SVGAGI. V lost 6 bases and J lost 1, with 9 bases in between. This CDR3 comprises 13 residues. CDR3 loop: CASRPGENTEAFF. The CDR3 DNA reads TGTGCCAGCAGACCGGGGGAGAACACTGAAGCTTTCTTT.

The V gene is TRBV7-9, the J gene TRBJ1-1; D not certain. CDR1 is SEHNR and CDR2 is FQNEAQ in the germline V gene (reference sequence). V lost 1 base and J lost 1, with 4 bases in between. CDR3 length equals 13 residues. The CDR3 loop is CASSLGANTEAFF. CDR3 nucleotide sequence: TGTGCCAGCAGCTTAGGGGCGAACACTGAAGCTTTCTTT.

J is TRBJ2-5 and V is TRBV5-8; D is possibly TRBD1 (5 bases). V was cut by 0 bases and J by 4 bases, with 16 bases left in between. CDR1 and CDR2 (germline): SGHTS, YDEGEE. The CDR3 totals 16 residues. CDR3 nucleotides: TGTGCCAGCAGCTTGGAGGGGTTTGGCAAAGGAGAGACCCAGTACTTC. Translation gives CASSLEGFGKGETQYF.

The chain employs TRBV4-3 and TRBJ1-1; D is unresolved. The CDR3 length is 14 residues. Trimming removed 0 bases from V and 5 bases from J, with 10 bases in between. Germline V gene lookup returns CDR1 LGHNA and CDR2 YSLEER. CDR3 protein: CASSQEVGVTEAFF. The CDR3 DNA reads TGCGCCAGCAGCCAAGAAGTCGGGGTTACTGAAGCTTTCTTT.

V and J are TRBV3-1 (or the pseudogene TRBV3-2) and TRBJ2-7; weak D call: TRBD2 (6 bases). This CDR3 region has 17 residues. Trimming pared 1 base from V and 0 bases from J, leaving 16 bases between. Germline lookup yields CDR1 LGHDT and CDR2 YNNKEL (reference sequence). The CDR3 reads CASSQGVGGATSYEQYF. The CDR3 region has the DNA TGTGCCAGCAGCCAAGGGGTGGGCGGGGCGACCTCCTACGAGCAGTACTTC.